The sequence of this TCR beta chain was determined in a study of T cell clonality in common variable immunodeficiency. Points from the study as a whole: Fewer deletions and N-nucleotide insertions were reportedly seen in common variable immunodeficiency TCR beta sequences.

Comments on this clone: The antigen remains unidentified. The read terminates 3 residues ahead of where the CDR3 ends, so the germline J gene completes it.

Aged about 8 to 64 years, CVID subjects averaged about 39 years old. This table comes from immunoSEQ multiplex PCR, and its TCRdb copy is limited to in-frame clones, with some not included. Singletons are absent from the sample, which has 25,000 to 30,000 clones. The V end was cut by 5 bases, the J end by 5 bases, with 17 bases between. CDR1 and CDR2 from the germline V gene are SGHTA and FQGNSA. The CDR3 has 15 residues. The chain employs TRBV7-2 and TRBJ2-3, with D possibly TRBD2 on 6 matching bases. This sequence originates from a human donor with common variable immunodeficiency. Sample: peripheral blood mononuclear cells. The CDR3 here is CASSPSGTLRDTQYF. The DNA read from the CDR3 is TGTGCCAGCAGCCCGTCGGGGACTCTTAGAGATACG.